One T cell receptor (beta chain) is described in this entry. The antigen is unknown. This CDR3 region has 14 residues. The V end lost 7 bases, the J end lost 11 bases, and 24 bases lay between the germline ends. The germline V gene encodes CDR1 SQVTM and CDR2 ANQGSEA. Sequenced by immunoSEQ multiplex PCR; TCRdb stores in-frame clones only, minus some. The table has some 12,000 clones, over 65% seen once. The source of the sample is a study of T cell clones after liver transplantation. Study background: Pre-transplant mixed lymphocyte reactions yielded third-party-reactive TCRbeta sequences as comparators for graft-donor-reactive sequences. Three of the eight recipients were HCV-positive; the rest had non-autoimmune, non-viral transplant indications.

The study's findings and limits: In a couple of subjects, few donor cells limited the measurable donor-reactive repertoire.

CD3+CD4+ and CD3+CD8+ cells were FACS-sorted from thawed unstimulated PBMCs. This receptor was identified in a human patient who received a liver transplant. The graft donor may be the source of some T cells. This chain connects TRBV29-1 to TRBJ1-5; D not resolved. Sequencing was performed on CD8+ T cells from blood, taken at the 22-month timepoint. The CDR3 loop reads CSEPRALKTSAQHF. CDR3 nucleotide sequence: TGCAGCGAGCCCCGGGCACTAAAAACATCAGCCCAGCATTTT.